A single TCR beta chain is shown here with its context. Trimming left V 0 bases short and J 0 bases short, with 7 bases between. CDR3 length equals 15 residues. CDR1 SGDLS and CDR2 YYNGEE come from the germline V gene. The source of the sample is a study of cytomegalovirus exposure and HLA in healthy donors. PCR used 60 Vbeta primers and 13 Jbeta primers. Profiling relied on immunoSEQ multiplex PCR, and the TCRdb table lists in-frame clones only, not all of them. The sample has about 200,000 clones, about 76% seen once; the top ten hold nearly 0.4%. The TCR was taken from a male donor in good health and CMV-seropositive. Sample: PBMCs. The genes are TRBV9 and TRBJ2-1, with D hard to call. For the CDR3, the DNA is TGTGCCAGCAGCGTAGACTTGCCCTCCTACAATGAGCAGTTCTTC. Translation gives CASSVDLPSYNEQFF. Full variable domain (missing parts from reference TRBV9 and TRBJ2-1): DSGVTQTPKHLITATGQRVTLRCSPRSGDLSVYWYQQSLDQGLQFLIQYYNGEERAKGNILERFSAQQFPDLHSELNLSSLELGDSALYFCASSVDLPSYNEQFFGPGTRLTVL.